One T cell receptor (beta chain) is described in this entry. Antigen specificity is unknown. These data are taken from a study of siplizumab effects on memory and regulatory T cells. Study results and limitations: The drug siplizumab significantly decreased the alloreactive sequences that could be traced to unstimulated CD4+ memory cells.

Per germline, CDR1 MNHEY and CDR2 SMNVEV (reference sequence). The trim removed 6 bases at V and 5 bases at J, leaving 7 bases unmatched. CDR3 length: 15 residues. Assayed TCR templates numbered 80,000 to 100,000 for each sample. Clones were sequenced by immunoSEQ multiplex PCR, and TCRdb holds only the in-frame ones, with some missing. The sample has 60,000 to 65,000 clones, roughly 78% seen once; the top ten hold about 0.42%. The sample was memory CD4+ T cells sorted from blood. The chain employs TRBV27 and TRBJ2-5, with 12 bases identical to TRBD2. The TCR sequence derives from a human donor in good health. The CDR3 is CASRTTSGGWETQYF. CDR3 sequence (DNA): TGTGCCAGCAGGACTACTAGCGGGGGGTGGGAGACCCAGTACTTC.